These 4 T cell receptor beta chains were sequenced from one sample in a study of OX40 agonist ivuxolimab in advanced cancers. Produced via immunoSEQ multiplex PCR; TCRdb's table is partial and in-frame only. The table lists about 68,000 clones, around 83% of them singletons. Source: CD4+ or CD8+ T cells sorted from blood, taken in a trial of the OX40 agonist ivuxolimab. The receptor source for this set is an adult with an advanced solid tumor such as melanoma, head and neck, liver or kidney cancer.

The V call is TRBV4-1, the J call TRBJ1-3, with TRBD1 matching 7 bases. The CDR3 loop spans 18 amino acids. The V and J ends lost 3 bases and 0 bases, in that order; junction bases with no gene match: 11. Germline lookup yields CDR1 MGHRA and CDR2 YSYEKL. CDR3 amino acids: CASSQLWRGLNSGNTIYF. The CDR3 region has the DNA TGCGCCAGCAGCCAGCTGTGGAGGGGGCTAAACTCTGGAAACACCATATATTTT.

The V and J genes are TRBV6-1 and TRBJ1-2; D is unresolved. The CDR3 has 13 amino acids. V lost 4 bases and J lost 3, with 9 bases in between. Per the germline V gene, CDR1 is MNHNS and CDR2 is SASEGT. The CDR3 is CASSVSQDYGYTF. CDR3 coding DNA: TGTGCCAGCAGTGTTAGTCAGGACTATGGCTACACCTTC.

The chain couples TRBV28 to TRBJ2-5; either TRBD1 or TRBD2 may fit D (7 bases each). Per germline, CDR1 MDHEN and CDR2 SYDVKM. This CDR3 is 13 amino acids long. V was pared by 8 bases and J by 5 bases, with 15 bases between. The CDR3 nucleotides read TGTGCCAGCGCCTCAGGGGGGGCGGAGACCCAGTACTTC. Translation: CASASGGAETQYF.

This clone was seen only a few times. V gene TRBV6-6 combines with J gene TRBJ2-1; D is uncertain. The CDR3 is made up of 11 amino acids. CDR1 and CDR2 from the germline V gene are MNHNY and SVGAGI (reference sequence). With 7 bases removed from V and 8 bases from J, the gap between germline ends came to 9 bases. CDR3 sequence: CASNQRHEQFF. The CDR3 DNA follows: TGTGCCAGCAACCAAAGGCATGAGCAGTTCTTC.